These T cell receptor beta chains were read from a single sample in a study of blood T cell repertoires in COVID-19. Here immunoSEQ multiplex PCR was the method, and the copy in TCRdb shows in-frame clones only, minus some. The sample has over 350,000 clones, about 90% seen once. Sequenced sample: PBMCs or T cells enriched from blood (not recorded which). Receptors originate from a woman aged 18-29 years with acute COVID-19. The CDR3 runs from the conserved cysteine through the conserved F or W. The D gene is left open where the match is weak. Some rows mark clone size as missing; the rest say once, few, many or name a class of expanded clone.

d_gene | abundance | j_gene | v_gene | CDR3aa | CDR3nt
TRBD1 | - | TRBJ1-2 | TRBV12-3/TRBV12-4 | CASSKTGTGYTF | TGTGCCAGCAGCAAGACAGGGACGGGCTACACCTTC
- | once | TRBJ2-7 | TRBV7-9 | CASSRIELNSYEQYF | TGTGCCAGCAGTCGCATTGAGTTAAATTCCTACGAGCAGTACTTC
TRBD1 | - | TRBJ1-4 | TRBV5-1 | CASGRDRDEKLFF | TGCGCCAGCGGCCGGGACAGGGATGAAAAACTGTTTTTT
- | - | TRBJ1-2 | TRBV2 | CASSEALLGSPYGYTF | TGTGCCAGCAGTGAAGCGCTTCTGGGCAGCCCATATGGCTACACCTTC
- | - | TRBJ1-3 | TRBV20-1 | CSAPAGNTIYF | TGCAGTGCCCCCGCTGGAAACACCATATATTTT
- | - | TRBJ2-2 | TRBV12-3/TRBV12-4 | CASSYKNTGELFF | TGTGCCAGCAGTTACAAGAACACCGGGGAGCTGTTTTTT
- | - | TRBJ2-1 | TRBV9 | CASSVGAAYNEQFF | TGTGCCAGCAGCGTAGGGGCCGCCTACAATGAGCAGTTCTTC
- | - | TRBJ2-3 | TRBV30 | CAWSPGQDTQYF | TGTGCCTGGAGTCCAGGACAGGATACGCAGTATTTT
- | once | TRBJ2-1 | TRBV14 | CASSQVGLSGPTYNEQFF | TGTGCCAGCAGCCAAGTCGGTTTGAGCGGGCCGACCTACAATGAGCAGTTCTTC
TRBD1 | - | TRBJ2-2 | TRBV5-1 | CASSPFGQGEFTGELFF | TGCGCCAGCAGCCCATTTGGGCAGGGGGAATTCACCGGGGAGCTGTTTTTT
TRBD1 | - | TRBJ2-1 | TRBV7-6 | CASSIGQGAGNEQFF | TGTGCCAGCAGCATCGGACAGGGGGCTGGTAATGAGCAGTTCTTC
- | - | TRBJ1-2 | TRBV11-2 | CASSLDGFYGYTF | TGTGCCAGCAGCTTAGACGGGTTCTATGGCTACACCTTC
- | - | TRBJ1-1 | TRBV4-1 | CASSRSQGLNTEAFF | TGCGCCAGCAGCCGTTCTCAGGGACTTAACACTGAAGCTTTCTTT
- | - | TRBJ1-5 | TRBV19 | CASKRTDFNQPQHF | TGTGCCAGTAAGAGGACAGATTTCAATCAGCCCCAGCATTTT
TRBD1 | - | TRBJ2-4 | TRBV19 | CASGTGGSKNIQYF | TGTGCCAGTGGGACAGGGGGATCCAAAAACATTCAGTACTTC
TRBD2 | - | TRBJ2-3 | TRBV4-1 | CASSQDRTGLAGSTDTQYF | TGCGCCAGCAGCCAAGATAGGACCGGACTAGCGGGAAGCACAGATACGCAGTATTTT
- | - | TRBJ2-7 | TRBV28 | CASSIGQTYEQYF | TGTGCCAGCAGTATAGGACAAACCTACGAGCAGTACTTC
- | - | TRBJ2-7 | TRBV7-2 | CASSLVSGAGEQYF | TGTGCCAGCAGCTTAGTTTCGGGAGCGGGTGAGCAGTACTTC
TRBD1 | once | TRBJ1-2 | TRBV4-3 | CASSQRDSDLYGYTF | TGCGCCAGCAGCCAACGGGACAGCGATCTCTATGGCTACACCTTC
- | - | TRBJ1-4 | TRBV5-4 | CASSLGGGEKLFF | TGTGCCAGCAGCTTGGGGGGCGGTGAAAAACTGTTTTTT
TRBD2 | - | TRBJ2-7 | TRBV4-2 | CASSQDGSSGRIFYEQYF | TGTGCCAGCAGCCAAGATGGTAGTAGCGGGAGAATATTCTACGAGCAGTACTTC
- | few | TRBJ1-1 | TRBV2 | CASSEVGGGTEAFF | TGTGCCAGCAGTGAAGTAGGGGGGGGAACTGAAGCTTTCTTT
TRBD1 | - | TRBJ2-3 | TRBV9 | CASSPGTGLGDTQYF | TGTGCCAGCAGCCCAGGGACAGGGCTTGGAGATACGCAGTATTTT
- | few | TRBJ1-5 | TRBV19 | CASSQGINQPQHF | TGTGCCAGTAGTCAGGGGATAAATCAGCCCCAGCATTTT
TRBD1 | - | TRBJ1-5 | TRBV6-1 | CASSEDRDNQPQHF | TGTGCCAGCAGTGAGGACAGGGACAATCAGCCCCAGCATTTT
- | few | TRBJ1-4 | TRBV28 | CASSLGGGTNEKLFF | TGTGCCAGCAGTCTAGGGGGGGGAACTAATGAAAAACTGTTTTTT
- | - | TRBJ1-2 | TRBV4-2 | CASSQGLEANYGYTF | TGTGCCAGCAGCCAAGGCCTGGAGGCCAACTATGGCTACACCTTC
- | - | TRBJ1-6 | TRBV5-1 | CASSLDSGSLNSPLHF | TGCGCCAGCAGCTTGGACTCCGGGTCACTCAATTCACCCCTCCACTTT